This record concerns one T cell receptor (beta chain) sequence. Its specificity is not known. CDR3 length: 14 amino acids. Germline V gene lookup returns CDR1 MNHNS and CDR2 SASEGT. V was pared by 6 bases and J by 6 bases, with 6 bases of the junction left unmatched. These data belong to a study of cytomegalovirus exposure and HLA in healthy donors. Turning to the study itself: The 110 or so validation repertoires used the same platform as the 666 first-cohort repertoires, a later analysis reported. Study observations and caveats: Listed as cytomegalovirus-associated were 150 or so TCR beta chains. Many donors shared some public TCRs, even though most TCR sequences were rare.

The repertoire was sequenced with immunoSEQ multiplex PCR; TCRdb's copy has only in-frame clones and lacks some. The table lists about 78,000 clones, 95% to 97% of them singletons. The donors were part of the roughly 120-subject validation cohort, which stood apart from the 666-subject first cohort. V usage is TRBV6-1 and J usage is TRBJ2-7; 12 bases are a match to TRBD2. This sequence was found in a man younger than 35 in good health and CMV-seropositive. The sample taken for sequencing was PBMCs. The CDR3 bases are TGTGCCAGCAGGGTAGGACTAGCGGGAACCGAGCAGTACTTC. This encodes CASRVGLAGTEQYF.